Given below is one TCR beta chain in context. This sample was included in a study of early T cells in non-severe SARS-CoV-2 infection. TCRdb redid the calling of the 5' RACE reads with MiXCR, one entry per CDR3 protein. Altogether tens of thousands of distinct CDR3 sequences are present, roughly 17% being singletons, with the ten largest covering 5.1%. There are 13 residues in the CDR3. Trimming took off 4 bases at V and 8 bases at J, with 14 bases between the two ends. Germline V lookup: CDR1 SGHAT, CDR2 FQNNGV. The V and J genes are TRBV11-2 and TRBJ1-1; unclear D gene. The source was whole blood, collected at baseline. This TCR came from an adult who was a healthcare worker with PCR-confirmed SARS-CoV-2 infection or an uninfected control (not recorded which). Written as DNA, the CDR3 is TGTGCCAGCAGCTCGATACCGGGGTTAGAAGCTTTCTTT. This sequence encodes CASSSIPGLEAFF.